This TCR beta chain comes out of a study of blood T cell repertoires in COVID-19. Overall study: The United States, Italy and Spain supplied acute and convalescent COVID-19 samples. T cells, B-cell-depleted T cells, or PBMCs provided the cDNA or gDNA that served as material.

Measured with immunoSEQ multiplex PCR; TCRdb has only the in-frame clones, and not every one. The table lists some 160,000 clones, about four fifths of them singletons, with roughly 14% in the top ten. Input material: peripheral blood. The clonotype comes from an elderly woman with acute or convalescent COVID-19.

The DNA of the CDR3 is TGTGCCAGCAGTTTAGGGGGGGGCCCTGGGAACACTGAAGCTTTCTTT. Its protein product is CASSLGGGPGNTEAFF. This chain uses TRBV28 with TRBJ1-1; a weak D match, TRBD1 (6 bases). Germline CDR1 is MDHEN and CDR2 is SYDVKM. V was clipped by 2 bases and J by 1 base, with 14 bases between them. The CDR3 runs to 16 residues.